This section outlines one T cell receptor (beta chain) sequence together with its context. In the authors' methods: How many nucleated cells were present was estimated from reference gene primer amplification. TCRdb's copy holds only in-frame clones and misses some; the assay was immunoSEQ multiplex PCR. That table gives V, J and clone size, and the DNA gave D and trimming. The sample includes 300,000 to 350,000 clones, almost 90% seen only once; the top ten take approximately 1%. Germline loops: CDR1 ENHRY, CDR2 SYGVKD. The length of the CDR3 is 12 residues. The germline V and J ends were trimmed by 9 bases and 7 bases, with 13 bases remaining between them. The data belong to a study of blood T cell repertoires in COVID-19. Background on the study: Sites across the United States, Italy and Spain contributed samples from acute and convalescent COVID-19.

Participants were aged about 18 to 90 years, lived in about 26 US areas, and enrolled virtually. No more than 2 weeks before study entry, exposed participants had met a case of COVID-19. The chain couples TRBV10-3 to TRBJ1-3; possible D gene TRBD1, 5 bases. The sequenced sample was PBMCs or T cells enriched from blood (not recorded which). The receptor comes from a woman in her twenties or thirties who had been exposed to COVID-19. The CDR3 bases are TGTGCCATGCAGGGTAATAGGAACACCATATATTTT. Its translation is CAMQGNRNTIYF.